Below are 12 T cell receptor beta chains sequenced from a single sample in a study of T cell repertoires in aging, cancer and after chemotherapy. TRB rearrangements spanning V, D and J were amplified using mixed TRB-A/B primers. TCRdb called the multiplex PCR reads again in MiXCR, with one record for every CDR3 protein. The table has 9,100 or so distinct CDR3 sequences, more than 20% seen once. Peripheral blood genomic DNA, not sorted cells or RNA, was the template. Sequenced: blood. The receptors come from a human donor with a blood cancer.

This clonotype appeared a few times. The genes are TRBV20-1 and TRBJ1-5; D might be TRBD1 (6 bases). The CDR3 length is 15 residues. Germline lookup yields CDR1 DFQATT and CDR2 SNEGSKA (reference sequence). Trimming took off 8 bases at V and 1 base at J, with 18 bases between the two ends. CDR3 loop: CSSNKGGVSNQPQHF. Written as DNA, the CDR3 is TGCAGTTCTAACAAGGGGGGAGTGAGCAATCAGCCCCAGCATTTT.

This clonotype was seen more than once but under ten times. The V call is TRBV20-1, the J call TRBJ2-3; 15 nucleotides align to TRBD2. Germline CDR1 DFQATT, CDR2 SNEGSKA (reference sequence). The CDR3 is made up of 19 amino acids. After removal of 5 bases from V and 0 bases from J, the junction contained 12 bases not matched to a gene. CDR3 DNA: TGCAGTGCTCTGTGGACTAGCGGGGGGGCAGGGGCTAGCACAGATACGCAGTATTTT. It translates to CSALWTSGGAGASTDTQYF.

This clonotype was picked up a small number of times. The genes are TRBV7-9 and TRBJ1-3; D call uncertain. V was shortened by 1 base and J by 0 bases, with 4 bases between the two germline ends. The CDR3 loop spans 14 amino acids. Germline assignment: CDR1 SEHNR and CDR2 FQNEAQ (reference sequence). The CDR3 nucleotides are TGTGCCAGCAGCTTAGTCAACTCTGGAAACACCATATATTTT. Its translation: CASSLVNSGNTIYF. Combining the CDR3 with reference TRBV7-9 and TRBJ1-3 gives the whole variable domain DTGVSQNPRHKITKRGQNVTFRCDPISEHNRLYWYRQTLGQGPEFLTYFQNEAQLEKSRLLSDRFSAERPKGSFSTLEIQRTEQGDSAMYLCASSLVNSGNTIYFGEGSWLTVV.

This clonotype was found a few times. V is TRBV5-8 and J is TRBJ1-4, with a tentative D call TRBD1 (5 bases). The CDR3 loop spans 16 amino acids. Between the trimmed V and J ends, which lost 4 bases and 0 bases, there was a span of 13 bases. The germline V gene encodes CDR1 SGHTS and CDR2 YDEGEE. Written as DNA, the CDR3 is TGTGCCAGCAGCCCGGGACGGACACCAACTAATGAAAAACTGTTTTTT. Protein sequence: CASSPGRTPTNEKLFF. Using reference TRBV5-8 and TRBJ1-4 for the parts outside the CDR3, the full variable domain is EAGVTQSPTHLIKTRGQQATLRCSPISGHTSVYWYQQALGLGLQFLLWYDEGEERNRGNFPPRFSGRQFPNYSSELNVNALELEDSALYLCASSPGRTPTNEKLFFGSGTQLSVL.

Relative to its sample, this clonotype is medium-sized. The genes are TRBV6-5 and TRBJ2-1; D remains unclear. The V gene's germline CDR1 is MNHEY and CDR2 SVGAGI. The CDR3 length is 15 residues. V was trimmed by 2 bases and J by 4 bases, leaving 12 bases between them. CDR3 sequence: CASSYADGRYNEQFF. For the CDR3, the DNA is TGTGCCAGCAGTTACGCGGACGGCCGGTACAATGAGCAGTTCTTC.

This sequence joins TRBV25-1 and TRBJ1-3, with D perhaps matching TRBD1 (5 bases). Between the trimmed V and J ends, which lost 3 bases and 0 bases, there was a span of 18 bases. The CDR3 has 18 amino acids. Germline CDR1 is MGHDK and CDR2 is SYGVNS. The DNA of the CDR3 is TGTGCCAGCAGTGAGGTGGGGCGGGACGGGGGCTCTGGAAACACCATATATTTT. Its protein product is CASSEVGRDGGSGNTIYF.

This clonotype is medium-sized by share. The CDR3 reads CASRRDSTDTQYF. CDR3 bases: TGTGCCAGCAGGAGGGACAGCACAGATACGCAGTATTTT. The chain recombines TRBV5-5 with TRBJ2-3; D may be TRBD1 or TRBD2 (5 bases each). This CDR3 comprises 13 residues. Trimming cost V 5 bases and J 0 bases, with 7 bases left between them. Germline lookup yields CDR1 SGHKS and CDR2 YYEKEE (reference sequence).

The chain joins TRBV10-3 to TRBJ2-7; the match to TRBD1 covers 8 bases. The CDR3 contains 15 residues. The germline gives CDR1 ENHRY, CDR2 SYGVKD. Trimming removed 3 bases from V and 6 bases from J; junction bases left unmatched: 10. CDR3 sequence reads: CAISDIWTGSIEQYF. The CDR3 DNA follows: TGTGCCATCAGTGACATCTGGACAGGGTCTATCGAGCAGTACTTC.

Note on this clonotype: A much larger clone lies one base from this, so it may be a read error. This sequence joins TRBV27 and TRBJ1-4; TRBD1 agrees at 12 bases. The length of the CDR3 is 17 residues. Germline CDR1 reads MNHEY; CDR2 reads SMNVEV (reference sequence). Germline trimming cut 1 base from V and 4 bases from J; bases unmatched to any gene: 4. The CDR3 spells CASSLWGQGAYNEKLFF. The CDR3 DNA sequence: TGTGCCAGCAGTTTATGGGGACAGGGGGCGTATAATGAAAAACTGTTTTTT. Full variable domain (missing parts from reference TRBV27 and TRBJ1-4): EAQVTQNPRYLITVTGKKLTVTCSQNMNHEYMSWYRQDPGLGLRQIYYSMNVEVTDKGDVPEGYKVSRKEKRNFPLILESPSPNQTSLYFCASSLWGQGAYNEKLFFGSGTQLSVL.

This clonotype is judged medium-sized. V usage is TRBV6-5 and J usage is TRBJ2-3; 7 bases match TRBD2. Germline lookup yields CDR1 MNHEY and CDR2 SVGAGI. CDR3 length equals 14 residues. V was clipped by 11 bases and J by 3 bases; unmatched bases: 11. CDR3 in amino acids: CACRGGGFTDTQYF. The CDR3 DNA follows: TGTGCCTGTCGTGGGGGAGGGTTTACAGATACGCAGTATTTT.

This clonotype was counted at least ten times. The V and J genes are TRBV5-4 and TRBJ2-7; 7 bases are a match to TRBD1. The CDR3 is 14 residues long. Germline V gene lookup returns CDR1 SGHNT and CDR2 YYREEE (reference sequence). V lost 0 bases, J lost 3 bases, and 3 bases stayed unmatched. The CDR3 protein is CASSLEGAFYEQYF. The CDR3 nucleotides are TGTGCCAGCAGCTTGGAGGGGGCATTCTACGAGCAGTACTTC.

The chain employs TRBV5-1 and TRBJ2-3, with 10 bases identical to TRBD2. Germline values: CDR1 SGHRS, CDR2 YFSETQ. The J segment lost 1 base and the V segment lost 2 bases, leaving 4 bases of the junction unmatched. This CDR3 is 16 amino acids long. The chain's CDR3 is CASSFRTSGGTDTQYF. CDR3 coding DNA: TGCGCCAGCAGCTTTAGGACTAGCGGAGGCACAGATACGCAGTATTTT.